The T cell receptor beta chain under discussion was sequenced for a study of blood T cells in healthy people across ages. About the study: With template switching, about one barcoded beta molecule was captured per two T cells. Study outcomes and limitations: The diversity estimates, figures obtained from one million T cells, were considered underestimates.

The use of a sample-barcoded 5' primer and a J-beta primer mix characterized a second PCR of roughly 6 to 12 cycles. TCRdb re-called the 5' RACE reads through MiXCR, storing one row per CDR3 protein. Of about 1.8 million distinct CDR3 sequences listed, around 50% are singletons. To note about this clonotype: The antigen remains unidentified.

This CDR3 region has 15 residues. The V and J ends lost 2 bases and 4 bases respectively, with 12 bases between them. The germline gives CDR1 PRHDT, CDR2 FYEKMQ (reference sequence). Donors were systemically healthy Caucasian individuals from Russia aged about 6 to 90 years. Each individual donor underwent a draw of ten milliliters of peripheral blood. The sequence derives from a woman between 35 and 50 years old in good health. The chain couples TRBV13 to TRBJ2-4; no clear D. Sequenced material: blood. The CDR3 nucleotides are TGTGCCAGCAGCTTAAAAGGTCAGCTGAAAAACATTCAGTACTTC. Protein: CASSLKGQLKNIQYF.